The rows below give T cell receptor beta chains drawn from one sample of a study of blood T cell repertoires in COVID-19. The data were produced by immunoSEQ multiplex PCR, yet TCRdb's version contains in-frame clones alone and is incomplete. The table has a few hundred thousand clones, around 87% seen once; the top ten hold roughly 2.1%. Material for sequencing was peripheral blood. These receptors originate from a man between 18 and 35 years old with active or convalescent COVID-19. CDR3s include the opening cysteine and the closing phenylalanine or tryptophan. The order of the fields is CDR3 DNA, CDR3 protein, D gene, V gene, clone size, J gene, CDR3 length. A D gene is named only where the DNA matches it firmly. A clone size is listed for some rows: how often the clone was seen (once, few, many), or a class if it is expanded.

TGTGCCAGCTCACCCTTTAGCGGGGGGGGATACAATGAGCAGTTCTTC	CASSPFSGGGYNEQFF	TRBD2	TRBV18	-	TRBJ2-1	16
TGTGCCAGTAGTATTGGAGGACAGACCATGAACACTGAAGCTTTCTTT	CASSIGGQTMNTEAFF	-	TRBV19	-	TRBJ1-1	16
TGTGCCCTTGGGCCCTTCTATGGCTACACCTTC	CALGPFYGYTF	-	TRBV6-5	-	TRBJ1-2	11
TGTGCCAGCAGTTTATCGGGGACAGGGTTTGGCGAGCAGTACTTC	CASSLSGTGFGEQYF	TRBD1	TRBV27	once	TRBJ2-7	15
TGTGCCAGCGCAGACCCCCCCGGGACTGATTATGAGCAGTTCTTC	CASADPPGTDYEQFF	-	TRBV6-6	-	TRBJ2-1	15
TGTGCCAGCAGCAAGGGGGGGCGAGATGAAAAACTGTTTTTT	CASSKGGRDEKLFF	-	TRBV7-2	-	TRBJ1-4	14
TGCAGCGTCCGGTGGAGCTCCTACGAGCAGTACTTC	CSVRWSSYEQYF	-	TRBV29-1	-	TRBJ2-7	12
TGTGCCAGCAGGTCTACACAGGAGGGAGTTTACTACAATGAGCAGTTCTTC	CASRSTQEGVYYNEQFF	-	TRBV5-6	-	TRBJ2-1	17
TGTGCCAGCAGTTACTCGTCGGCGTCGGCGGGAGGGCCGTGGGATACGCAGTATTTT	CASSYSSASAGGPWDTQYF	TRBD2	TRBV6-2/TRBV6-3	-	TRBJ2-3	19
TGCAGCGTCAAGGGACAGGGGATAAACGAGCAGTACTTC	CSVKGQGINEQYF	TRBD1	TRBV29-1	-	TRBJ2-7	13
TGCGCCAGCAGCGGGGACTTTTATGGCTACACCTTC	CASSGDFYGYTF	-	TRBV4-1	-	TRBJ1-2	12
TGTGCCAGCTCACCACCCGGGGACACTGAAGCTTTCTTT	CASSPPGDTEAFF	-	TRBV18	-	TRBJ1-1	13
TGCGCCAGCAGCTCTGCCGGGACTAGCGGGACCCTGGGACACACAGATACGCAGTATTTT	CASSSAGTSGTLGHTDTQYF	TRBD2	TRBV5-1	-	TRBJ2-3	20
TGCGCCAGCAGCCGATTAGTAGCGGGGGTTTCGGCAGATACGCAGTATTTT	CASSRLVAGVSADTQYF	TRBD2	TRBV4-1	once	TRBJ2-3	17
TGTGCCAGCAGTTCCGACAGGGGCAGCAATCAGCCCCAGCATTTT	CASSSDRGSNQPQHF	TRBD1	TRBV6-5	few	TRBJ1-5	15
TGTGCCAGTAGCTGTCGGACACTTAAGGTAACCTCTGGAAACACCATATATTTT	CASSCRTLKVTSGNTIYF	-	TRBV19	-	TRBJ1-3	18
TGTGCCAGCAGCCTAATGACTAGCGGGGGGTACAATGAGCAGTTCTTC	CASSLMTSGGYNEQFF	TRBD2	TRBV9	once	TRBJ2-1	16
TGTGCCAGCAGCCCAAACGGACAGGGGATTCAGCCCCAGCATTTT	CASSPNGQGIQPQHF	TRBD1	TRBV7-2	once	TRBJ1-5	15
TGCGCCAGCAGCCAACCTATTGGGGGGAGCACAGTAGTTTCCTACGAGCAGTACTTC	CASSQPIGGSTVVSYEQYF	-	TRBV4-1	-	TRBJ2-7	19
TGTGCCACCAGCAGAGGGGCGGGGTCTTTCGAGCAGTACTTC	CATSRGAGSFEQYF	-	TRBV15	-	TRBJ2-7	14
TGTGCCACCAGCAGAGATGCGGGAACCTACAATGAGCAGTTCTTC	CATSRDAGTYNEQFF	-	TRBV15	-	TRBJ2-1	15
TGTGCCAGCAGTTCCCCAGGGGGTGGGAACACTGAAGCTTTCTTT	CASSSPGGGNTEAFF	TRBD1	TRBV6-5	-	TRBJ1-1	15
TGTGCCAGTAGTCCGGGACTAGCGGGATTTAAGCAGTTCTTC	CASSPGLAGFKQFF	TRBD2	TRBV19	-	TRBJ2-1	14
TGCGCCAGCAGCCAAAACGGCATGGCCCTTCCCGGGGAGCAGTACTTC	CASSQNGMALPGEQYF	-	TRBV4-1	-	TRBJ2-7	16
TGTGCCATCGGAGACAGGGAGAGGACTGAAGCTTTCTTT	CAIGDRERTEAFF	TRBD1	TRBV10-3	-	TRBJ1-1	13
TGCGCCAGCAGCCAACAAACCGGGACAACCTACGAGCAGTACTTC	CASSQQTGTTYEQYF	-	TRBV4-3	-	TRBJ2-7	15
TGTGCCAGCAGCTTATTGACCGGGACAGGGGGATCAGATACGCAGTATTTT	CASSLLTGTGGSDTQYF	TRBD1	TRBV7-8	-	TRBJ2-3	17
TGTGCCAGCAGCTTGCCGGGCCAAGAGACCCAGTACTTC	CASSLPGQETQYF	-	TRBV5-6	-	TRBJ2-5	13
TGTGCCAGCAGCGCAGGGGCTGACACTGAAGCTTTCTTT	CASSAGADTEAFF	-	TRBV9	once	TRBJ1-1	13
TGTGCCAGCAGCTTAGCTGGGCAGGGGAATAATTCACCCCTCCACTTT	CASSLAGQGNNSPLHF	-	TRBV7-2	-	TRBJ1-6	16
TGTGCCAGCAGCTTGTACAGTATTACCGGGGAGCTGTTTTTT	CASSLYSITGELFF	-	TRBV5-6	-	TRBJ2-2	14
TGTGCCAGCAGTTCCTCCGGGACAGCGAACACCGGGGAGCTGTTTTTT	CASSSSGTANTGELFF	TRBD1	TRBV27	-	TRBJ2-2	16
TGTGCCAGCAGCCCGACAGGTTATATGAACACCGGGGAGCTGTTTTTT	CASSPTGYMNTGELFF	-	TRBV5-5	-	TRBJ2-2	16
TGTGCCAGCTCATTACAGGGGGCGGATTCACCCCTCCACTTT	CASSLQGADSPLHF	TRBD1	TRBV18	-	TRBJ1-6	14
TGCGCCAGCAGCTTGGCGGGCAATCAGCCCCAGCATTTT	CASSLAGNQPQHF	-	TRBV5-1	-	TRBJ1-5	13
TGTGCCAGCAGTTTCATTGGGGACTCCGGGCCAATCAATGAGCAGTTCTTC	CASSFIGDSGPINEQFF	-	TRBV28	-	TRBJ2-1	17
TGTGCCAGCAGCTACAGGGTTGCTAATGAAAAACTGTTTTTT	CASSYRVANEKLFF	-	TRBV3-1/TRBV3-2	-	TRBJ1-4	14
TGTGCCAGTAGTATAAGCCACAATGAGCAGTTCTTC	CASSISHNEQFF	-	TRBV19	-	TRBJ2-1	12
TGTGCCAGTAGATCAGGCTACGAGCAGTACTTC	CASRSGYEQYF	-	TRBV19	once	TRBJ2-7	11
TGTGCCAGCAGCTGGGGGGGGCAGTCGGAGGAAGAGACCCAGTACTTC	CASSWGGQSEEETQYF	-	TRBV5-4	-	TRBJ2-5	16
TGTGCCAGCAGCTTAGGGGAGAGCCAGGAAGCTTTCTTT	CASSLGESQEAFF	-	TRBV7-9	few	TRBJ1-1	13
TGCGCCAGCAGCCAAGATCTGCCAGGGCGTAATGGCTACACCTTC	CASSQDLPGRNGYTF	-	TRBV4-3	-	TRBJ1-2	15
TGTGCCAGCAGGCAGGGGTGGCGAAACACCATATATTTT	CASRQGWRNTIYF	-	TRBV12-3/TRBV12-4	-	TRBJ1-3	13
TGTGCCAGCAGCCTAGGACAGGTTAATGAAAAACTGTTTTTT	CASSLGQVNEKLFF	TRBD1	TRBV28	-	TRBJ1-4	14
TGTGCCAGCAGTTACCTGGGAAACACCATATATTTT	CASSYLGNTIYF	-	TRBV6-2/TRBV6-3	-	TRBJ1-3	12
TGCGCCAGCAGCTTTGGCGGGACAGGGGGTGAAAAACTGTTTTTT	CASSFGGTGGEKLFF	TRBD1	TRBV5-1	-	TRBJ1-4	15
TGTGCCAGCAGCTTAGATGCGGCAGGGGTCATCTACGAGCAGTACTTC	CASSLDAAGVIYEQYF	-	TRBV7-9	-	TRBJ2-7	16
TGTGCCAGCAGCTTAGGAAGGGGGCGCGTCACCGGGGAGCTGTTTTTT	CASSLGRGRVTGELFF	TRBD1	TRBV11-1	-	TRBJ2-2	16
TGTGCCAGCAGCCAAGCGGGGTCTAGCTCCTACAATGAGCAGTTCTTC	CASSQAGSSSYNEQFF	-	TRBV3-1/TRBV3-2	-	TRBJ2-1	16
TGTGCCAGCTCCCCGGGACAGGCGAATGGCTACACCTTC	CASSPGQANGYTF	TRBD1	TRBV18	-	TRBJ1-2	13
TGTGCCAGCAGCCAGAACTCGTACTATGGCTACACCTTC	CASSQNSYYGYTF	-	TRBV7-8	-	TRBJ1-2	13
TGTGCCAGTAGTATAGAAACAGGGGGGAATCAGCCCCAGCATTTT	CASSIETGGNQPQHF	TRBD1	TRBV19	-	TRBJ1-5	15